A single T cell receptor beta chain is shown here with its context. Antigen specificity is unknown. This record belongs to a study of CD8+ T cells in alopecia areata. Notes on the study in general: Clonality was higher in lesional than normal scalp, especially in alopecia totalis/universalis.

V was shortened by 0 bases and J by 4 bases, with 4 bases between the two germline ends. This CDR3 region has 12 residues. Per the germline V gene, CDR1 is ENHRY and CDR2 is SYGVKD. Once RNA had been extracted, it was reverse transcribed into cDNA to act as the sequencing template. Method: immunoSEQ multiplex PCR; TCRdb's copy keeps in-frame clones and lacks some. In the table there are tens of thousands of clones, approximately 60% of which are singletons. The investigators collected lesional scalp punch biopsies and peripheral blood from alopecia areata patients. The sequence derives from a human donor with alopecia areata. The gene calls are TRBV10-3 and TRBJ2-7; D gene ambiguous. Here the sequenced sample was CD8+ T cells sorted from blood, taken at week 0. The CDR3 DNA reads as TGTGCCATCAGTGAGTCGGGATACGAGCAGTACTTC. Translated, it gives CAISESGYEQYF.